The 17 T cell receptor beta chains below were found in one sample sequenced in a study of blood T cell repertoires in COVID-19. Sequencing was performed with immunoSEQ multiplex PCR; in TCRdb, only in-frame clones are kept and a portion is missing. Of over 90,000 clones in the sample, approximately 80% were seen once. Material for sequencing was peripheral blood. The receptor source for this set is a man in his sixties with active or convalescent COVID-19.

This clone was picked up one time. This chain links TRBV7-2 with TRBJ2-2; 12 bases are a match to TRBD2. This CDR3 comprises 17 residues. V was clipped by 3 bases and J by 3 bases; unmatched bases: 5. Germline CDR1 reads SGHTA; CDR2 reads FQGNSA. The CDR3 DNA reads TGTGCCAGCAGCTTCTCGACTAGCGGGAGATACACCGGGGAGCTGTTTTTT. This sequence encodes CASSFSTSGRYTGELFF.

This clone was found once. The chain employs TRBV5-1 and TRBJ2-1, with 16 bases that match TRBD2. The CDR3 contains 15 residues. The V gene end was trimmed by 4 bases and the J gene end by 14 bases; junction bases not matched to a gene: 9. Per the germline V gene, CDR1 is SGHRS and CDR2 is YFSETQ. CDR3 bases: TGCGCCAGCAGCACGGGACTAGCGGGAGGGTGGGGGAAGTTCTTC. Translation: CASSTGLAGGWGKFF. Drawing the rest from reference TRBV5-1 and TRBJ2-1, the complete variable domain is KAGVTQTPRYLIKTRGQQVTLSCSPISGHRSVSWYQQTPGQGLQFLFEYFSETQRNKGNFPGRFSGRQFSNSRSEMNVSTLELGDSALYLCASSTGLAGGWGKFFGPGTRLTVL.

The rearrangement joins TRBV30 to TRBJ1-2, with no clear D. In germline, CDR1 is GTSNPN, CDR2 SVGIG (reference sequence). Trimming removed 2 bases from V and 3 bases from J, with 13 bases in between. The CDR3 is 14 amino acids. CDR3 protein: CAWSPAGSHYGYTF. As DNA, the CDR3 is TGTGCCTGGAGTCCCGCGGGCAGTCACTATGGCTACACCTTC.

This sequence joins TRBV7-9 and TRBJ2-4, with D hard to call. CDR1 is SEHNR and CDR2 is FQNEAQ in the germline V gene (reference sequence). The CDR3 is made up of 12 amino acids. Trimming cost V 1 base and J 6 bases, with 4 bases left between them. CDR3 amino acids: CASSLGGNIQYF. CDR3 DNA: TGTGCCAGCAGCTTAGGAGGAAACATTCAGTACTTC. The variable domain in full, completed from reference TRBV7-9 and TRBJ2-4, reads DTGVSQNPRHKITKRGQNVTFRCDPISEHNRLYWYRQTLGQGPEFLTYFQNEAQLEKSRLLSDRFSAERPKGSFSTLEIQRTEQGDSAMYLCASSLGGNIQYFGAGTRLSVL.

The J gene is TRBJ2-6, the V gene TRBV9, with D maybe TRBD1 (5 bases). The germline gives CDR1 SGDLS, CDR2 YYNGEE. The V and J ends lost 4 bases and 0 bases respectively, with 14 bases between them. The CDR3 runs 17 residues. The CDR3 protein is CASSPRGTFSGANVLTF. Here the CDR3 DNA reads TGTGCCAGCAGCCCAAGGGGCACCTTCTCTGGGGCCAACGTCCTGACTTTC.

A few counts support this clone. The DNA for the CDR3 is TGCGCCAGCAGCACGGACATCCGAGAGACCCAGTACTTC. This translates into CASSTDIRETQYF. V usage is TRBV5-1 and J usage is TRBJ2-5; D perhaps matches TRBD1 (5 bases). V lost 4 bases and J lost 4, with 11 bases in between. The CDR3 is 13 amino acids. Germline loops: CDR1 SGHRS, CDR2 YFSETQ. Looking up the rest from reference TRBV5-1 and TRBJ2-5 gives the full variable domain: KAGVTQTPRYLIKTRGQQVTLSCSPISGHRSVSWYQQTPGQGLQFLFEYFSETQRNKGNFPGRFSGRQFSNSRSEMNVSTLELGDSALYLCASSTDIRETQYFGPGTRLLVL.

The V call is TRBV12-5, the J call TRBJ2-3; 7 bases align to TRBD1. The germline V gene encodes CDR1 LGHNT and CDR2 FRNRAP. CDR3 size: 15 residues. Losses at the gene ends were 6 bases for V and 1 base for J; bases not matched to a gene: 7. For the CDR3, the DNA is TGTGCTAGTGGCCCCCTAGGGGGCCGCACAGATACGCAGTATTTT. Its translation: CASGPLGGRTDTQYF.

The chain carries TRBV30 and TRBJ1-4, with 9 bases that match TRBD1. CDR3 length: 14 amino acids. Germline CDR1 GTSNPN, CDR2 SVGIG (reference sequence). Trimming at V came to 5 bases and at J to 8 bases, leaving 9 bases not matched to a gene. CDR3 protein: CAWDPGQGEEKLFF. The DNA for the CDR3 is TGTGCCTGGGATCCGGGACAGGGCGAAGAAAAACTGTTTTTT.

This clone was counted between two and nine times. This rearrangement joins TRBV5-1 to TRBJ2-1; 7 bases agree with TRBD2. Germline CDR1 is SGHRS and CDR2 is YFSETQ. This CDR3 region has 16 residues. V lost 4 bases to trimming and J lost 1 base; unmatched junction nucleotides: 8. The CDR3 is CASSPTSEGSYNEQFF. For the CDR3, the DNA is TGCGCCAGCAGCCCAACTAGCGAGGGGTCCTACAATGAGCAGTTCTTC.

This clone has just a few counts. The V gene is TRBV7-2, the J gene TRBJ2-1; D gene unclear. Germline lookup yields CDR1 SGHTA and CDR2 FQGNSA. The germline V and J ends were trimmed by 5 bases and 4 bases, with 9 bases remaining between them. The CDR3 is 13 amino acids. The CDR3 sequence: CASSLTVYNEQFF. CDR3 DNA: TGTGCCAGCAGCCTAACAGTTTACAATGAGCAGTTCTTC.

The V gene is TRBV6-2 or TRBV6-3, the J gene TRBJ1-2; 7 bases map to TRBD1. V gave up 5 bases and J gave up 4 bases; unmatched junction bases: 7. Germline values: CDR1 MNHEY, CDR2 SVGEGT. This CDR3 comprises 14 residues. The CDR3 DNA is TGTGCCAGCAGTCTACCCGGGACAGTCTATGGCTACACCTTC. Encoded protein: CASSLPGTVYGYTF.

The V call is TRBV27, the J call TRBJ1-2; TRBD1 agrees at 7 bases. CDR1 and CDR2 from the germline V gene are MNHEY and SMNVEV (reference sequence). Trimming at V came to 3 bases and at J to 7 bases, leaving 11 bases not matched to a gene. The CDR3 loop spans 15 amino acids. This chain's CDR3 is CASSFGGQLSRGYTF. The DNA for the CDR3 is TGTGCCAGCAGTTTTGGGGGACAGCTATCGCGTGGCTACACCTTC.

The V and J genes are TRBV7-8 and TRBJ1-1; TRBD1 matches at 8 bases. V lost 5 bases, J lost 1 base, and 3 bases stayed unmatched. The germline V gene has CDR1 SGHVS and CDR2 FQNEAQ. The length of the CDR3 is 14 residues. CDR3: CASSKGQGNTEAFF. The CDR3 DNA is TGTGCCAGCAGCAAAGGACAGGGGAACACTGAAGCTTTCTTT.

The DNA for the CDR3 is TGTGCCACCAGTGGGATGACAGGGAGCTTTTACAATGAGCAGTTCTTC. This translates into CATSGMTGSFYNEQFF. The gene calls are TRBV24-1 and TRBJ2-1; 7 positions match TRBD1. Germline V gives CDR1 KGHDR, CDR2 SFDVKD. The V and J ends lost 5 bases and 4 bases, in that order; junction bases with no gene match: 10. This CDR3 has 16 amino acids.

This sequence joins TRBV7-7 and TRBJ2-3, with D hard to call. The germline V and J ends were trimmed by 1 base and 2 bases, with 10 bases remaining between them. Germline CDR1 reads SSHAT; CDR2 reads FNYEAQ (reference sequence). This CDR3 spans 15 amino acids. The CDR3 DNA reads TGTGCCAGCAGCTTAGATGCGGCTGCCACAGATACGCAGTATTTT. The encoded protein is CASSLDAAATDTQYF.

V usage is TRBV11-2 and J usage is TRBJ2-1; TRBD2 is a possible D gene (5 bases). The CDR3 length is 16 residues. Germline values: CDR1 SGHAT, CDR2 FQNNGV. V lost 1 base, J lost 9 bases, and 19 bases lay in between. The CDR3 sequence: CASSLGFSDYTPEQFF. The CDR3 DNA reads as TGTGCCAGCAGCTTAGGGTTTAGCGACTACACACCTGAGCAGTTCTTC.

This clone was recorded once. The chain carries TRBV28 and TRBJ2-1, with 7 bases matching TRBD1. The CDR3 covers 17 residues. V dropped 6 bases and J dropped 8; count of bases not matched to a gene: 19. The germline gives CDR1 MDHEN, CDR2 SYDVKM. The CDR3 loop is CASRRLQGSNVWDEQFF. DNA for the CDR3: TGTGCCAGCAGGCGACTACAGGGGTCGAATGTGTGGGATGAGCAGTTCTTC. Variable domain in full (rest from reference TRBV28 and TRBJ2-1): DVKVTQSSRYLVKRTGEKVFLECVQDMDHENMFWYRQDPGLGLRLIYFSYDVKMKEKGDIPEGYSVSREKKERFSLILESASTNQTSMYLCASRRLQGSNVWDEQFFGPGTRLTVL.